These 20 T cell receptor beta chains originate from one sample sequenced in a study of blood T cell repertoires in COVID-19. Some clones are missing from TCRdb's copy, which holds only in-frame ones; the method was immunoSEQ multiplex PCR. The sample consists of over 75,000 clones, 75% to 90% of them appearing once. The sequenced sample consisted of peripheral blood. The receptors stem from an elderly woman with active or convalescent COVID-19.

The V gene is TRBV7-2, the J gene TRBJ2-3, with 7 bases fitting TRBD2. Unmatched junction bases numbered 7, after V lost 1 base and J lost 3 bases. The CDR3 runs to 16 residues. Germline V lookup: CDR1 SGHTA, CDR2 FQGNSA. The CDR3 DNA reads as TGTGCCAGCAGCTTAGGTGTAGCGGGCCAAACAGATACGCAGTATTTT. It translates to CASSLGVAGQTDTQYF. The full variable domain, completed using reference TRBV7-2 and TRBJ2-3, is GAGVSQSPSNKVTEKGKDVELRCDPISGHTALYWYRQSLGQGLEFLIYFQGNSAPDKSGLPSDRFSAERTGGSVSTLTIQRTQQEDSAVYLCASSLGVAGQTDTQYFGPGTRLTVL.

V gene TRBV4-3 combines with J gene TRBJ1-2; D not resolved. Germline V CDR1 and CDR2: LGHNA, YSLEER. The CDR3 spans 18 residues. Trimming took 0 bases from V and 2 from J, leaving 19 bases between them. The CDR3 DNA reads TGCGCCAGCAGCCAAGATAATCCTCGGTGGCGGGGAAACTATGGCTACACCTTC. Its protein product is CASSQDNPRWRGNYGYTF.

The chain is built from TRBV24-1 and TRBJ2-7; perhaps TRBD1 as D (6 bases). This CDR3 comprises 15 residues. Trimming took 5 bases from V and 4 from J, leaving 17 bases between them. Germline CDR1 KGHDR, CDR2 SFDVKD. CDR3 bases: TGTGCCACCAGTGCAGGGGCCGGGCTTTCGTACGAGCAGTACTTC. Amino acids: CATSAGAGLSYEQYF.

This chain connects TRBV5-1 to TRBJ2-3; 10 nucleotides align to TRBD2. This CDR3 has 14 amino acids. The ends lost 6 bases at V and 4 bases at J; junction bases unmatched: 5. Germline loops: CDR1 SGHRS, CDR2 YFSETQ. Here the CDR3 reads CASTSSGGADTQYF. CDR3 in DNA: TGCGCCAGCACCTCTAGCGGGGGCGCAGATACGCAGTATTTT.

The chain joins TRBV7-2 to TRBJ2-1; 11 bases agree with TRBD2. V shed 0 bases and J 10 bases; nucleotides not matched to a gene: 8. This CDR3 is built from 16 residues. Germline-derived CDR1 and CDR2 are SGHTA and FQGNSA. The CDR3 loop is CASSLALAGGLGEQFF. The CDR3 nucleotides are TGTGCCAGCAGCTTAGCGCTAGCGGGGGGCCTCGGGGAGCAGTTCTTC.

The chain carries TRBV10-3 and TRBJ2-7; 10 nucleotides align to TRBD2. With V trimmed by 2 bases and J by 10 bases, 5 bases remained unmatched. Germline CDR1 and CDR2: ENHRY and SYGVKD. The CDR3 spans 13 residues. CDR3 sequence: CAISEGLAAHQYF. CDR3 nucleotide sequence: TGTGCCATCAGTGAGGGACTAGCGGCCCACCAGTACTTC.

The chain employs TRBV5-1 and TRBJ1-1; TRBD1 matches at 7 bases. Germline trimming cut 1 base from V and 1 base from J; bases unmatched to any gene: 7. CDR3 length: 16 amino acids. Germline CDR1 and CDR2: SGHRS and YFSETQ. The CDR3 is CASSLFPGGANTEAFF. CDR3 in DNA: TGCGCCAGCAGCTTGTTTCCAGGGGGTGCGAACACTGAAGCTTTCTTT.

This chain connects TRBV28 to TRBJ2-3; maybe TRBD2 (5 bases). The V and J ends lost 2 bases and 8 bases respectively, with 11 bases between them. The CDR3 is 13 residues long. Germline values: CDR1 MDHEN, CDR2 SYDVKM. CDR3 in amino acids: CASSLGRGVTQYF. In DNA form, the CDR3 reads TGTGCCAGCAGTTTAGGTCGGGGTGTTACGCAGTATTTT.

V usage is TRBV19 and J usage is TRBJ1-2; 7 bases are a match to TRBD1. V lost 5 bases, J lost 2 bases, and 5 bases stayed unmatched. The CDR3 spans 14 residues. CDR1 LNHDA and CDR2 SQIVND come from the germline V gene (reference sequence). The CDR3 loop reads CASSPTGDNYGYTF. In DNA form, the CDR3 reads TGTGCCAGTAGTCCTACAGGGGACAACTATGGCTACACCTTC.

The chain combines TRBV27 with TRBJ1-5, with unresolved D. This CDR3 has 17 residues. CDR1 is MNHEY, CDR2 SMNVEV, per germline (reference sequence). Deletions cut 5 bases from V and 4 bases from J, with 21 bases between. The CDR3 reads CASSPLGGLGANQPQHF. CDR3 DNA sequence: TGTGCCAGCAGTCCCTTGGGCGGGTTGGGCGCTAATCAGCCCCAGCATTTT.

The chain joins TRBV5-8 to TRBJ2-3; 15 bases line up with TRBD2. Per the germline V gene, CDR1 is SGHTS and CDR2 is YDEGEE. Trimming took 2 bases from V and 0 from J; bases not matched to a gene: 7. There are 19 residues in the CDR3. This CDR3 reads CASSFNGLAGGPSTDTQYF. DNA of the CDR3: TGTGCCAGCAGCTTCAACGGACTAGCGGGAGGGCCGAGCACAGATACGCAGTATTTT.

V gene TRBV28 combines with J gene TRBJ2-2, with a tentative D call TRBD2 (6 bases). Germline CDR1 and CDR2: MDHEN and SYDVKM. This CDR3 region has 15 residues. Trimming removed 5 bases at V and 6 bases at J, with 16 bases between. The CDR3 DNA reads as TGTGCCAGCAGTCTCCCGGGACTCCGGGCCGGGGAGCTGTTTTTT. Amino acid sequence: CASSLPGLRAGELFF.

V and J are TRBV7-6 and TRBJ2-5, with 14 bases lining up with TRBD2. The CDR3 totals 16 residues. The trim removed 5 bases at V and 4 bases at J, leaving 6 bases unmatched. Germline V gene sequence: CDR1 SGHVS, CDR2 FNYEAQ. The CDR3 region is CASSPAGTSGRETQYF. In DNA, the CDR3 is TGTGCCAGCAGCCCCGCCGGGACTAGCGGGAGAGAGACCCAGTACTTC.

The chain joins TRBV7-2 to TRBJ1-2, with D possibly matching TRBD1 (5 bases). Germline-derived CDR1 and CDR2 are SGHTA and FQGNSA. The germline V and J ends were trimmed by 1 base and 5 bases, with 11 bases remaining between them. The CDR3 contains 14 residues. CDR3 region: CASSLGGREYGYTF. CDR3 in DNA: TGTGCCAGCAGCTTAGGCGGCAGGGAATATGGCTACACCTTC.

The chain uses TRBV6-2 or TRBV6-3 and TRBJ2-1, with 8 bases identical to TRBD2. V lost 6 bases and J lost 6; bases outside the gene matches: 10. The germline gives CDR1 MNHEY, CDR2 SVGEGT. The CDR3 has 15 residues. CDR3 region: CASSLFAGGSNEQFF. The CDR3 bases are TGTGCCAGCAGCCTCTTCGCGGGGGGCAGCAATGAGCAGTTCTTC.

This clone was counted between two and nine times. The chain is built from TRBV7-2 and TRBJ2-7, with TRBD1 matching 7 bases. Trimming cost V 2 bases and J 5 bases; bases outside gene matches: 9. The CDR3 runs 15 residues. Germline assignment: CDR1 SGHTA and CDR2 FQGNSA. CDR3 residues: CASSLSPGQWDEQYF. As DNA, the CDR3 is TGTGCCAGCAGCTTATCCCCGGGACAGTGGGACGAGCAGTACTTC.

This clone was counted between two and nine times. The V call is TRBV5-1, the J call TRBJ2-7; 8 bases are shared with TRBD1. The CDR3 totals 15 residues. V lost 3 bases to trimming and J lost 2 bases; unmatched junction nucleotides: 7. Germline V gene sequence: CDR1 SGHRS, CDR2 YFSETQ. Written as DNA, the CDR3 is TGCGCCAGCAGCTCATACCGGGACAGGACCTACGAGCAGTACTTC. Translation: CASSSYRDRTYEQYF.

The DNA for the CDR3 is TGTGCCAGCAGAGACAGGGGCCCCAATCAGCCCCAGCATTTT. Its translation: CASRDRGPNQPQHF. This chain links TRBV6-5 with TRBJ1-5, with 8 bases that match TRBD1. Germline V gene data show CDR1 as MNHEY and CDR2 as SVGAGI. Trimming at V came to 6 bases and at J to 3 bases, leaving 4 bases not matched to a gene. This CDR3 has 14 residues.

The V call is TRBV4-3, the J call TRBJ2-3, with D possibly TRBD1 on 5 matching bases. Deletions cut 0 bases from V and 0 bases from J, with 10 bases between. CDR1 and CDR2 from the germline V gene are LGHNA and YSLEER. The CDR3 is made up of 16 amino acids. The DNA for the CDR3 is TGCGCCAGCAGCCAAGAATGGGGCAGTAGCACAGATACGCAGTATTTT. Protein: CASSQEWGSSTDTQYF.

The chain couples TRBV9 to TRBJ1-4, with 8 nucleotides matching TRBD1. The V segment lost 7 bases and the J segment 2 bases; nucleotides outside the gene matches: 13. The germline gives CDR1 SGDLS, CDR2 YYNGEE. The CDR3 is 17 amino acids. CDR3 DNA sequence: TGTGCCAGCCACCGAACGGGGGACAGGTCTACTAATGAAAAACTGTTTTTT. Translation: CASHRTGDRSTNEKLFF.